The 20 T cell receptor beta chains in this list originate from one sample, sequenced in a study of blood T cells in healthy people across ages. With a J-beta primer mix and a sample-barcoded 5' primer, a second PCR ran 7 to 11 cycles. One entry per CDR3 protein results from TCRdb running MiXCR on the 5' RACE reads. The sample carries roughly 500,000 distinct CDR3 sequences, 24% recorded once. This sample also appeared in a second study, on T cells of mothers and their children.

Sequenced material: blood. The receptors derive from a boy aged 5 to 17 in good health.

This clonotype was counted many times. CDR3 sequence reads: CASSVEPDGQTQYF. In DNA form, the CDR3 reads TGTGCCAGCAGCGTAGAGCCGGACGGGCAGACCCAGTACTTC. The chain carries TRBV9 and TRBJ2-5; D remains ambiguous. Deletions cut 0 bases from V and 6 bases from J, with 12 bases between. This CDR3 contains 14 residues. Germline loops: CDR1 SGDLS, CDR2 YYNGEE. The full variable domain, rest sourced from reference TRBV9 and TRBJ2-5, is DSGVTQTPKHLITATGQRVTLRCSPRSGDLSVYWYQQSLDQGLQFLIQYYNGEERAKGNILERFSAQQFPDLHSELNLSSLELGDSALYFCASSVEPDGQTQYFGPGTRLLVL.

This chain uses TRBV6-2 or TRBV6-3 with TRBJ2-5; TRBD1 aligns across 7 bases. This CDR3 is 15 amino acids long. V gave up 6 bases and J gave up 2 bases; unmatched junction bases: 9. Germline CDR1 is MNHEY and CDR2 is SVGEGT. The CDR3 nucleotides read TGTGCCAGCAGACGACAGGGTCGTGGGCAAGAGACCCAGTACTTC. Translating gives CASRRQGRGQETQYF.

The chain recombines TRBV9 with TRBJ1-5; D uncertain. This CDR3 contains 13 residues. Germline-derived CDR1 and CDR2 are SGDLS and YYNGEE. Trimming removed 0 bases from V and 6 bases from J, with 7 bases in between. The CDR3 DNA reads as TGTGCCAGCAGCGTAGGTGGGCTTCAGCCCCAGCATTTT. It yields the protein CASSVGGLQPQHF.

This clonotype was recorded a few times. For the CDR3, the DNA is TGCGCCAGCAGCGCGGGGGATGAGCAGTTCTTC. Amino acids: CASSAGDEQFF. V is TRBV5-1 and J is TRBJ2-1, with 7 nucleotides matching TRBD2. CDR1 SGHRS and CDR2 YFSETQ come from the germline V gene. After removal of 4 bases from V and 8 bases from J, the junction contained 0 bases not matched to a gene. This CDR3 is 11 amino acids long.

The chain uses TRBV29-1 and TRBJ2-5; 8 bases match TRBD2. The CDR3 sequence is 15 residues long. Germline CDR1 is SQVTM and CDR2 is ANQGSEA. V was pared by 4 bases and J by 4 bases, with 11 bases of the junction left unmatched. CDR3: CSVAPAGVARETQYF. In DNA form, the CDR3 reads TGCAGCGTTGCTCCAGCGGGAGTCGCCCGAGAGACCCAGTACTTC.

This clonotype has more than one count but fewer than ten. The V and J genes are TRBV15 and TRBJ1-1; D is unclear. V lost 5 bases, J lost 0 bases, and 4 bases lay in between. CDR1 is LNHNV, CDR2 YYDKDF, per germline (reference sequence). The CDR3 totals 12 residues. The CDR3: CATSEMNTEAFF. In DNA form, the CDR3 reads TGTGCCACCAGCGAGATGAACACTGAAGCTTTCTTT.

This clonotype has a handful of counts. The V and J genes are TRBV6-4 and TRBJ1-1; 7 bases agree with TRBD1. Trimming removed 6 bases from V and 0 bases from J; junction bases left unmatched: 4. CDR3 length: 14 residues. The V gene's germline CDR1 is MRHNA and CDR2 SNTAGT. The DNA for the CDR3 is TGTGCCAGCAGAGAGACAGGGATGAACACTGAAGCTTTCTTT. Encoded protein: CASRETGMNTEAFF.

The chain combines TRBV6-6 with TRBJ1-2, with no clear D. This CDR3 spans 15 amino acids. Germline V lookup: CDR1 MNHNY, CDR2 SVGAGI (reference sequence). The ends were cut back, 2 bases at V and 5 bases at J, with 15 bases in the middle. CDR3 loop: CASSYETSRLYGYTF. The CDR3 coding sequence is TGTGCCAGCAGTTACGAGACATCACGTCTATATGGCTACACCTTC.

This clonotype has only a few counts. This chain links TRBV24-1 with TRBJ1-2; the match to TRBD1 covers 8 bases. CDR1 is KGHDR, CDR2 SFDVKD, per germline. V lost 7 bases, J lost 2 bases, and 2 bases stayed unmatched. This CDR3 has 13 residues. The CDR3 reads CATSWDRNYGYTF. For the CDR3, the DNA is TGTGCCACCAGCTGGGACAGGAACTATGGCTACACCTTC.

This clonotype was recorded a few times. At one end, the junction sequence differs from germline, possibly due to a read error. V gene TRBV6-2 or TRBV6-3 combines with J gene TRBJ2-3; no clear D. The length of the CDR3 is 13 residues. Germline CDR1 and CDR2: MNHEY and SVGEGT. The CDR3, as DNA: TGTGCCGGCAGTTGCTCGAGCACAGATACGCAGTATTTT. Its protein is CAGSCSSTDTQYF.

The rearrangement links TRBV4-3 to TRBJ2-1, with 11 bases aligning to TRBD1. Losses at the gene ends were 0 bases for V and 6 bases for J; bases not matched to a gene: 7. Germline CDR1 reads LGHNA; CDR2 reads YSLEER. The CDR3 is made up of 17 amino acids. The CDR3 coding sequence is TGCGCCAGCAGCCAAGATCCAAGGACAGGGGGCTTCAATGAGCAGTTCTTC. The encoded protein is CASSQDPRTGGFNEQFF.

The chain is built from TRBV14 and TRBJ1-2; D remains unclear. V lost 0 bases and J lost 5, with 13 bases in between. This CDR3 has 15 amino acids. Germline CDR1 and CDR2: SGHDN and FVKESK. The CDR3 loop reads CASSQEFGIGYGYTF. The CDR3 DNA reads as TGTGCCAGCAGCCAAGAGTTCGGGATCGGGTATGGCTACACCTTC.

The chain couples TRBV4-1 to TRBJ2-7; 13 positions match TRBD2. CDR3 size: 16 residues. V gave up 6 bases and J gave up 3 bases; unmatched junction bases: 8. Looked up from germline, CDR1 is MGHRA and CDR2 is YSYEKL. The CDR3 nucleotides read TGCGCCAGCAGTCTATCCGGGACTAGCGGGATCTACGAGCAGTACTTC. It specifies CASSLSGTSGIYEQYF.

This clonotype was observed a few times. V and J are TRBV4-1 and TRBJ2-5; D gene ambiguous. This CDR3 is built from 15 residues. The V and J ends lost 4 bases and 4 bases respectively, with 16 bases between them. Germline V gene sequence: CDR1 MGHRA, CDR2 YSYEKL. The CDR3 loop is CASSPENGYGETQYF. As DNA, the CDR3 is TGCGCCAGCAGCCCCGAGAATGGTTATGGAGAGACCCAGTACTTC.

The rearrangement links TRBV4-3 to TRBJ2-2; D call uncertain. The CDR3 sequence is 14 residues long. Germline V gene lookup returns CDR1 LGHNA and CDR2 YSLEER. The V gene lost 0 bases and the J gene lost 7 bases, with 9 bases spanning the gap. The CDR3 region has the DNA TGCGCCAGCAGCCAAGAATTAACGATCGGGGAGCTGTTTTTT. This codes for CASSQELTIGELFF.

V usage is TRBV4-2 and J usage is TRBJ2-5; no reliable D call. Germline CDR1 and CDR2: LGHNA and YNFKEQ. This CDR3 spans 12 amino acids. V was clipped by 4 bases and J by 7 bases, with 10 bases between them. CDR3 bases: TGTGCCAGCAGCCTTCATGGCGGGACCCAGTACTTC. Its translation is CASSLHGGTQYF.

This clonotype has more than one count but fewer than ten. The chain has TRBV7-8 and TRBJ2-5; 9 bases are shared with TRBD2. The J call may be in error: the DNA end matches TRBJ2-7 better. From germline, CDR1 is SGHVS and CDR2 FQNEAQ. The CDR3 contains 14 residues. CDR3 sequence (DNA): TGTGCCAGCAGCTTAGGTAGCGGGAGTCTCGAGCAGTACTTC. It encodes CASSLGSGSLEQYF.

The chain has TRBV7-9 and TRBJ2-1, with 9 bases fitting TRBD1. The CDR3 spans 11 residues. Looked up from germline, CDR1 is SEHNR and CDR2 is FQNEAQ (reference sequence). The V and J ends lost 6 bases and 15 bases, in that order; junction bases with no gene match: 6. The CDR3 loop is CASRTRDRAFF. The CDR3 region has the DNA TGTGCCAGCAGAACCCGGGACAGGGCGTTCTTC.

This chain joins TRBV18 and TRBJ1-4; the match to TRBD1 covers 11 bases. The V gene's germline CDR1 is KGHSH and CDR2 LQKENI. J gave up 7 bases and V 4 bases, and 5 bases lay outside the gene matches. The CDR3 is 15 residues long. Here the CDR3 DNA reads TGTGCCAGCTCACTCTCCGGGACAGGGGGTGAAAAACTGTTTTTT. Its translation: CASSLSGTGGEKLFF. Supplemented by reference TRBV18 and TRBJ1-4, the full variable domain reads NAGVMQNPRHLVRRRGQEARLRCSPMKGHSHVYWYRQLPEEGLKFMVYLQKENIIDESGMPKERFSAEFPKEGPSILRIQQVVRGDSAAYFCASSLSGTGGEKLFFGSGTQLSVL.

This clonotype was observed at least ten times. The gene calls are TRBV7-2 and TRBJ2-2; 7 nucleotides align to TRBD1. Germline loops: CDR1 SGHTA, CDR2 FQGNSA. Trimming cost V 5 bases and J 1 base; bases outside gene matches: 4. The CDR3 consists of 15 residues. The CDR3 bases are TGTGCCAGCAGCCCCGGACAGGTGAACACCGGGGAGCTGTTTTTT. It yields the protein CASSPGQVNTGELFF.